These 17 T cell receptor beta chains originate from one sample sequenced in a study of blood T cell repertoires in COVID-19. Sequencing used immunoSEQ multiplex PCR; TCRdb keeps in-frame clones, though not all of them. The repertoire includes 250,000 to 300,000 clones, roughly 85% of them detected once, and 2.5% to 3% sits in the top ten. Sequenced sample: peripheral blood. These receptors were collected from a woman in her 30s with active or convalescent COVID-19.

The count of this clone is one. This chain links TRBV7-8 with TRBJ1-6; 9 bases agree with TRBD1. The CDR3 length is 16 residues. The germline V gene encodes CDR1 SGHVS and CDR2 FQNEAQ. J was trimmed by 12 bases and V by 0 bases; bases with no gene match: 9. CDR3 protein: CASSLAPGTGRGPLHF. As DNA, the CDR3 is TGTGCCAGCAGCTTAGCCCCTGGGACAGGGCGGGGACCCCTCCACTTT.

This clone was observed once. The chain combines TRBV7-9 with TRBJ2-3; perhaps TRBD2 as D (5 bases). Germline V gene sequence: CDR1 SEHNR, CDR2 FQNEAQ (reference sequence). This CDR3 is 15 amino acids long. The V gene lost 1 base and the J gene lost 1 base, with 9 bases spanning the gap. CDR3 protein: CASSLDGVGTDTQYF. CDR3 nucleotide sequence: TGTGCCAGCAGCTTAGACGGGGTGGGCACAGATACGCAGTATTTT.

This chain joins TRBV9 and TRBJ1-6; D is undetermined. The CDR3 is 17 amino acids. Per the germline V gene, CDR1 is SGDLS and CDR2 is YYNGEE. V shed 0 bases and J shed 10 bases, with 20 bases lying between them. In DNA, the CDR3 is TGTGCCAGCAGCGTAGCAGGCGTAACTGCGACGGGGTCACCCCTCCACTTT. It is translated as CASSVAGVTATGSPLHF. The variable domain in full, with the rest retrieved from reference TRBV9 and TRBJ1-6, is DSGVTQTPKHLITATGQRVTLRCSPRSGDLSVYWYQQSLDQGLQFLIQYYNGEERAKGNILERFSAQQFPDLHSELNLSSLELGDSALYFCASSVAGVTATGSPLHFGNGTRLTVT.

V and J are TRBV5-1 and TRBJ2-5; 11 bases agree with TRBD2. Germline assignment: CDR1 SGHRS and CDR2 YFSETQ. The CDR3 spans 15 residues. The V and J ends lost 2 bases and 1 base, in that order; junction bases with no gene match: 1. This CDR3 is CASSFLAGGQETQYF. In DNA, the CDR3 is TGCGCCAGCAGCTTCCTAGCGGGGGGCCAAGAGACCCAGTACTTC.

The rearrangement links TRBV28 to TRBJ1-4; D is ambiguous. The CDR3 has 14 residues. V lost 10 bases, J lost 0 bases, and 12 bases lay in between. Germline lookup yields CDR1 MDHEN and CDR2 SYDVKM. The CDR3: CANLEEATNEKLFF. For the CDR3, the DNA is TGTGCCAACCTCGAGGAGGCAACTAATGAAAAACTGTTTTTT.

The rearrangement uses TRBV2 and TRBJ1-5, with D possibly matching TRBD1 (5 bases). Germline loops: CDR1 SNHLY, CDR2 FYNNEI. CDR3 length: 14 amino acids. The V end was cut by 2 bases, the J end by 7 bases, with 12 bases between. The CDR3 DNA reads TGTGCCAGCAGTGAACAGGGTCGAGAGCAGCCCCAGCATTTT. It specifies CASSEQGREQPQHF.

The chain is built from TRBV2 and TRBJ1-1, with D possibly TRBD1 on 6 matching bases. Germline V gives CDR1 SNHLY, CDR2 FYNNEI. V lost 6 bases and J 4 bases, leaving 12 bases between the germline ends. The CDR3 runs to 13 residues. The CDR3 region is CASSLNRATEAFF. CDR3 bases: TGTGCCAGCAGCCTCAACAGGGCCACTGAAGCTTTCTTT.

The chain employs TRBV25-1 and TRBJ2-7; TRBD1 aligns across 10 bases. Per germline, CDR1 MGHDK and CDR2 SYGVNS. The CDR3 is 12 residues long. J was trimmed by 6 bases and V by 7 bases; bases with no gene match: 3. Written as DNA, the CDR3 is TGTGCCAGCACGACAGGGGGCCTCGAGCAGTACTTC. This sequence encodes CASTTGGLEQYF.

This clone was seen more than once but under ten times. The chain has TRBV4-2 and TRBJ2-5, with D maybe TRBD2 (6 bases). Per the germline V gene, CDR1 is LGHNA and CDR2 is YNFKEQ. Between the trimmed V and J ends, which lost 0 bases and 5 bases, there was a span of 16 bases. This CDR3 has 16 amino acids. CDR3 sequence reads: CASSQDFPAGMETQYF. In nucleotides, the CDR3 is TGTGCCAGCAGCCAAGATTTTCCCGCGGGAATGGAGACCCAGTACTTC.

CDR3 region: CASSTLWGARGLYGYTF. In DNA, the CDR3 is TGTGCCAGCAGTACTCTTTGGGGCGCAAGGGGACTCTATGGCTACACCTTC. This chain uses TRBV6-2 or TRBV6-3 with TRBJ1-2, with D possibly matching TRBD1 (5 bases). Trimming shortened V by 5 bases and J by 4 bases, and 23 bases separated the two germline ends. Per the germline V gene, CDR1 is MNHEY and CDR2 is SVGEGT. This CDR3 has 17 residues.

The chain links TRBV5-4 to TRBJ2-3; 12 positions match TRBD2. Germline lookup yields CDR1 SGHNT and CDR2 YYREEE (reference sequence). V was clipped by 0 bases and J by 5 bases; unmatched bases: 7. The CDR3 totals 17 residues. CDR3 nucleotide sequence: TGTGCCAGCAGCTTGGGCCTAGCGGGGGGGCCGAAAGATACGCAGTATTTT. Translating gives CASSLGLAGGPKDTQYF.

The chain recombines TRBV3-1 (or the pseudogene TRBV3-2) with TRBJ1-2; D gene ambiguous. Germline CDR1 LGHDT, CDR2 YNNKEL (reference sequence). This CDR3 has 14 residues. Trimming removed 1 base at V and 4 bases at J, with 10 bases between. The CDR3 nucleotides are TGTGCCAGCAGCCAAGGGCGGAACGCCTATGGCTACACCTTC. It codes for CASSQGRNAYGYTF.

This clone is a singleton in its sample. The CDR3 region has the DNA TGTGCCAGCAGCGTAGGTACGGGGTCACCCCTCCACTTT. Protein: CASSVGTGSPLHF. J is TRBJ1-6 and V is TRBV9; no definite D call. The V end was cut by 0 bases, the J end by 10 bases, with 8 bases between. The CDR3 consists of 13 residues. Looked up from germline, CDR1 is SGDLS and CDR2 is YYNGEE.

V gene TRBV5-1 combines with J gene TRBJ2-5; a weak D match, TRBD1 (5 bases). V was pared by 4 bases and J by 4 bases, with 8 bases between. Germline CDR1 and CDR2: SGHRS and YFSETQ. The CDR3 loop spans 12 amino acids. The CDR3 loop is CASSLQGETQYF. The CDR3 DNA is TGCGCCAGCAGCCTCCAGGGAGAGACCCAGTACTTC.

The chain uses TRBV5-5 and TRBJ1-5; the match to TRBD1 covers 8 bases. V shed 3 bases, J shed 3 bases, and the junction held 2 bases outside the gene matches. This CDR3 region has 14 residues. Germline CDR1 and CDR2: SGHKS and YYEKEE (reference sequence). In DNA, the CDR3 is TGTGCCAGCAGCTGGACAGGGAACAATCAGCCCCAGCATTTT. Translation gives CASSWTGNNQPQHF.

The chain employs TRBV5-6 and TRBJ2-1, with 9 bases fitting TRBD2. The V and J ends lost 4 bases and 8 bases, in that order; junction bases with no gene match: 7. This CDR3 is 14 amino acids long. Germline V gives CDR1 SGHDT, CDR2 YYEEEE. The CDR3 DNA is TGTGCCAGCAGCACCGGGACTAGCCTCGATGAGCAGTTCTTC. Protein: CASSTGTSLDEQFF.

The chain has TRBV5-4 and TRBJ1-1, with D maybe TRBD1 (6 bases). Trimming shortened V by 0 bases and J by 1 base, and 10 bases separated the two germline ends. This CDR3 region has 15 residues. The V gene's germline CDR1 is SGHNT and CDR2 YYREEE (reference sequence). CDR3 sequence (DNA): TGTGCCAGCAGCTTGGCAGGGGTTGGGAACACTGAAGCTTTCTTT. This codes for CASSLAGVGNTEAFF.